This T cell receptor (beta chain) derives from a study of blood T cell repertoires in COVID-19. As for the study in general: Some COVID-19 samples were acute and others convalescent; all came from the United States, Italy and Spain. From T cells, B-cell-depleted T cells, or PBMCs came the material, which was cDNA or gDNA.

In the original analysis: Estimates of nucleated cell counts were drawn from the amplification of reference gene primers. Profiling relied on immunoSEQ multiplex PCR, and the TCRdb table lists in-frame clones only, not all of them. The V and J calls and the clone size are those of that table, but D and trimming were determined from the DNA. This sample has around 150,000 clones, with around 90% found just once. The germline CDR1 and CDR2 sequences are SQVTM and ANQGSEA. The V segment lost 0 bases and the J segment 4 bases; nucleotides outside the gene matches: 5. The CDR3 spans 14 residues. V is TRBV29-1 and J is TRBJ2-7, with 8 nucleotides matching TRBD1. The clonotype originates from a woman aged 60-75 years with active or convalescent COVID-19. Sequenced input: peripheral blood. CDR3 sequence: CSVEDGGQVYEQYF. The CDR3 bases are TGCAGCGTTGAAGATGGGGGACAGGTATACGAGCAGTACTTC.